This T cell receptor beta chain was recorded in a study of blood T cells in healthy people across ages. Staff drew roughly 10 milliliters of peripheral blood from each donor. The CDR3 loop spans 15 amino acids. The V gene lost 0 bases and the J gene lost 2 bases, with 8 bases spanning the gap. Germline-derived CDR1 and CDR2 are MNHEY and SVGAGI. Through a sample-barcoded 5' primer and a J-beta primer mix, a second PCR was run for 7 to 11 cycles. TCRdb recomputed calls from the 5' RACE reads with MiXCR, one row per CDR3 protein. The sample has 980,000 or so distinct CDR3 sequences; roughly 52% are singletons.

This TCR was sampled from a man between 25 and 39 years old in good health. The sample comprised blood. This chain links TRBV6-5 with TRBJ1-5; D is uncertain. CDR3 coding DNA: TGTGCCAGCAGTTACTCGCCGAACGGCAATCAGCCCCAGCATTTT. Amino acid sequence: CASSYSPNGNQPQHF.